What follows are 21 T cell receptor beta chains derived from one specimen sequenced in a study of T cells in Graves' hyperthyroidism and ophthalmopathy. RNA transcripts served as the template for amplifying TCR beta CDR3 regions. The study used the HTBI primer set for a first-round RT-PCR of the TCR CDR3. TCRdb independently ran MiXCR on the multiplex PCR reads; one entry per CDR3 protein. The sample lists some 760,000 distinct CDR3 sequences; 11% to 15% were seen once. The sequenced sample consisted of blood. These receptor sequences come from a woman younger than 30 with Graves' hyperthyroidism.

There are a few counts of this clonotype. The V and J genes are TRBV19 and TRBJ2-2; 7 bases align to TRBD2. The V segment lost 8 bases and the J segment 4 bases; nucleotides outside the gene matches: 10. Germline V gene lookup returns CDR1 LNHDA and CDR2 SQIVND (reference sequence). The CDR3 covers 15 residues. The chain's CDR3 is CASRSGAQRTGELFF. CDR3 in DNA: TGTGCCAGTCGGAGCGGGGCCCAACGCACCGGGGAGCTGTTTTTT.

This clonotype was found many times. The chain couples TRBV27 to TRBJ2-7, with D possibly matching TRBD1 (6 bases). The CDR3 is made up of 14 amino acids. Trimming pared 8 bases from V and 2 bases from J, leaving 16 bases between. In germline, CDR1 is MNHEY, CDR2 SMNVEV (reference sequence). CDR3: CASWPGTGTYEQYF. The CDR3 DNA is TGTGCCAGCTGGCCGGGTACAGGGACCTACGAGCAGTACTTC.

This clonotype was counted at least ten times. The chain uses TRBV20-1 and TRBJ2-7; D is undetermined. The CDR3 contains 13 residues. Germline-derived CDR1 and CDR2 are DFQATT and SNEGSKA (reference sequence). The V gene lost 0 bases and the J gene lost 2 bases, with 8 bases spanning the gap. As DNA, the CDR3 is TGCAGTGCTAGAGATCCCAATACCTACGAGCAGTACTTC. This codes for CSARDPNTYEQYF.

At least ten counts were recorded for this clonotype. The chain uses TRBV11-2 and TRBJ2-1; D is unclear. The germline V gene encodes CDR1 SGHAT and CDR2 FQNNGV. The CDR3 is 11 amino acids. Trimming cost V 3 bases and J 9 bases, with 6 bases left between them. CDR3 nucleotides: TGTGCCAGCAGCTTCGGGCCTGAGCAGTTCTTC. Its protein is CASSFGPEQFF.

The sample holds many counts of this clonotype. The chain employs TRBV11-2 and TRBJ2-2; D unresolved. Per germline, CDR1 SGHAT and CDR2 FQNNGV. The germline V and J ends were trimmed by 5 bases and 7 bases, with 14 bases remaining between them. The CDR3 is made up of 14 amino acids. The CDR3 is CASSTMGRHGELFF. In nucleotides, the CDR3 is TGTGCCAGCAGCACCATGGGCCGTCACGGGGAGCTGTTTTTT.

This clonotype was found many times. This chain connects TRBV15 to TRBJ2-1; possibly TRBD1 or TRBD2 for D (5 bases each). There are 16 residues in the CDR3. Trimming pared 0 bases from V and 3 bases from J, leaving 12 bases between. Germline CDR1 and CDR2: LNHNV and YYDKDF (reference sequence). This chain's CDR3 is CATSRDGAGFYNEQFF. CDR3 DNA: TGTGCCACCAGCAGAGATGGGGCGGGTTTCTACAATGAGCAGTTCTTC.

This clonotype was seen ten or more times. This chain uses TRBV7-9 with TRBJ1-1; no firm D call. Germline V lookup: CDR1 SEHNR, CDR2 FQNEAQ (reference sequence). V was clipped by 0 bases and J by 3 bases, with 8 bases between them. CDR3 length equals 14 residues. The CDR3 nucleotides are TGTGCCAGCAGCTTAGCGGAAGGATACACTGAAGCTTTCTTT. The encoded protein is CASSLAEGYTEAFF.

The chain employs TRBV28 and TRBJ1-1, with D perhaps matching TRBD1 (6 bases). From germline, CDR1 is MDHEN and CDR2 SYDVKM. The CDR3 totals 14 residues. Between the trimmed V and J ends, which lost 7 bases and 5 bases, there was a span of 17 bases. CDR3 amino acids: CASTEGGPVTEAFF. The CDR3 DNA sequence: TGTGCCAGCACCGAGGGGGGGCCGGTTACTGAAGCTTTCTTT.

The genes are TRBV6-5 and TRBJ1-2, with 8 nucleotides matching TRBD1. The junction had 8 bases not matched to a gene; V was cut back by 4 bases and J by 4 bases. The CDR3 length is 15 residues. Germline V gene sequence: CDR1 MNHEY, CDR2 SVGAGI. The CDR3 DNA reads TGTGCCAGCAGTTCCTCACAGGGGGTTAGCTATGGCTACACCTTC. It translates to CASSSSQGVSYGYTF.

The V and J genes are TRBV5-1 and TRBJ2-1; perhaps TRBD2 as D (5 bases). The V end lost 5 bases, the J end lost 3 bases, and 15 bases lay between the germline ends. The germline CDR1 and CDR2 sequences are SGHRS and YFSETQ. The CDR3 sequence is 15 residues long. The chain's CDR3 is CASRPIALYYNEQFF. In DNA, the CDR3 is TGCGCCAGCAGACCGATAGCGCTATACTACAATGAGCAGTTCTTC.

The CDR3 nucleotides read TGCAGCGCTGCCAAGGGTATTAGGACCTATGGCTACACCTTC. As protein: CSAAKGIRTYGYTF. The chain has TRBV29-1 and TRBJ1-2; D gene unclear. Per germline, CDR1 SQVTM and CDR2 ANQGSEA. Trimming removed 7 bases at V and 4 bases at J, with 19 bases between. This CDR3 is built from 14 residues.

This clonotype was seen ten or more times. CDR3 nucleotides: TGTGCCAGCAGCTTCCGAGGTGGACAGTTATACTACGAGCAGTACTTC. Translating gives CASSFRGGQLYYEQYF. The chain uses TRBV7-2 and TRBJ2-7, with a possible D match to TRBD1 (6 bases). The CDR3 spans 16 residues. V shed 3 bases and J shed 3 bases, with 18 bases lying between them. Germline CDR1 SGHTA, CDR2 FQGNSA.

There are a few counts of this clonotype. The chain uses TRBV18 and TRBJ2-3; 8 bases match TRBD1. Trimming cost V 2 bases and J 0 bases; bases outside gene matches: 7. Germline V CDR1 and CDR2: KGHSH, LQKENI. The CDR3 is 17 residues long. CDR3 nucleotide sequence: TGTGCCAGCTCACCAATATCCGGGACAGGAAGCACAGATACGCAGTATTTT. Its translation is CASSPISGTGSTDTQYF.

CDR3 in amino acids: CASSINSGQAKNIQYF. The CDR3 region has the DNA TGTGCCAGTAGTATTAACTCGGGACAGGCCAAAAACATTCAGTACTTC. The gene calls are TRBV19 and TRBJ2-4; 7 bases are a match to TRBD1. CDR3 length equals 16 residues. Germline V lookup: CDR1 LNHDA, CDR2 SQIVND (reference sequence). Trimming at V came to 3 bases and at J to 1 base, leaving 6 bases not matched to a gene.

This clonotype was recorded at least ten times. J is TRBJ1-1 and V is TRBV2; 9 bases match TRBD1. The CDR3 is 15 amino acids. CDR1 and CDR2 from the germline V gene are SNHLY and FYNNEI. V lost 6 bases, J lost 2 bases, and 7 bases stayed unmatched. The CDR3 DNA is TGTGCCAGCAGAAGACAGGGGGTGAGAAACACTGAAGCTTTCTTT. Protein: CASRRQGVRNTEAFF.

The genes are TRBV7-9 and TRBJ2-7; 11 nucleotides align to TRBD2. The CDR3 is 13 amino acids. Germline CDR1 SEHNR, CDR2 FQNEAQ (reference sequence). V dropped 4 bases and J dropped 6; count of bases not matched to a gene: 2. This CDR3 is CASSWGLAVEQYF. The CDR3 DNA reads TGTGCCAGCAGCTGGGGACTAGCGGTCGAGCAGTACTTC.

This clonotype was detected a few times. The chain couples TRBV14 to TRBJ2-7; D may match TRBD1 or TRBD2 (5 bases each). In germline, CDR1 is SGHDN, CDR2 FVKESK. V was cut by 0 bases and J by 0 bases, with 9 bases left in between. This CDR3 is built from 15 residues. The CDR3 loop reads CASSQDAGSSYEQYF. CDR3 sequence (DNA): TGTGCCAGCAGCCAAGATGCAGGGAGCTCCTACGAGCAGTACTTC.

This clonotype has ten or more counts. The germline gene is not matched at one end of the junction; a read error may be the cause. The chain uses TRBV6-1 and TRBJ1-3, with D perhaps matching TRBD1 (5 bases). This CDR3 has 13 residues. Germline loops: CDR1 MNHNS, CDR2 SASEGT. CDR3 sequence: CASSESGGSTIYF. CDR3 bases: TGTGCCAGCAGTGAAAGCGGGGGAAGCACCATATATTTT.

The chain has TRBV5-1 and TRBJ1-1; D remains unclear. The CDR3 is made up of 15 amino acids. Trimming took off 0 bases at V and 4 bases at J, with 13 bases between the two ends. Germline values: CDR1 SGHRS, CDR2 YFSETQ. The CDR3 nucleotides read TGCGCCAGCAGCTTGGGGTCCGGGTACGCCACTGAAGCTTTCTTT. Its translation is CASSLGSGYATEAFF.

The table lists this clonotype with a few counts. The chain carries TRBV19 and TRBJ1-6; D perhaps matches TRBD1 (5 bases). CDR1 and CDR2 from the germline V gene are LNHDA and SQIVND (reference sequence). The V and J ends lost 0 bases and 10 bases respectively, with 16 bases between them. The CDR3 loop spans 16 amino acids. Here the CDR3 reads CASSIEDRDAGSPLHF. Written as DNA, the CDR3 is TGTGCCAGTAGTATAGAGGACCGGGACGCTGGCTCACCCCTCCACTTT.

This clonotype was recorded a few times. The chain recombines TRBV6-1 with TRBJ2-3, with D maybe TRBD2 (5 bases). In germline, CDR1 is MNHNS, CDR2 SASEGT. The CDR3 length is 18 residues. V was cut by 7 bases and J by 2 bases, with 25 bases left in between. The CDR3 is CASTRTRFAAGPTDTQYF. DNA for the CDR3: TGTGCCAGCACCCGAACAAGGTTCGCGGCGGGCCCCACAGATACGCAGTATTTT.